One T cell receptor beta chain is described in this entry. The antigen this receptor binds is unknown. The sample holds no much larger clone one base away, and base qualities are not on file. The data were taken from a study of T cell responses to AZD1222 COVID-19 vaccine (dated by TCRdb to about 2021). Concerning the study at large: Because spike-specific TCR depth and breadth did not differ between the two schedules, AZD1222 recipients who got a second dose at roughly 4 weeks were pooled with those who got a second dose at roughly 12 weeks. Trial participants were enrolled by age into 18-55, 56-69 and 70-plus year subgroups, with about 150, 27 and 61 TCR-sequenced participants respectively. TCR sequencing covered 233 trial participants: about 210 given two doses of AZD1222 and some 25 given two doses of MenACWY control vaccine.

The time point label for this specimen denotes: baseline before first vaccination. The vaccinee samples were drawn from two UK trials, COV001 and COV002, one of which was a single-blind randomized controlled phase 2/3 trial testing AZD1222 (ChAdOx1 nCoV-19) in healthy adults. For TCRbeta chain sequencing, PBMC samples were collected from trial participants at day 0 and at day 28 after the second dose. The CDR3 regions of human TCRbeta chains were analyzed by immunosequencing. The paper's processing steps were these. Repertoire TCRs were matched against a reference library of SARS-CoV-2-specific TCRs generated with the MIRA antigen-specificity platform. Breadth was defined as the fraction of unique TCRs that were SARS-CoV-2-associated. Depth was defined as the fraction of total T cells that were SARS-CoV-2-associated. Each spike-specific TCR was assigned to its reactive spike region and to a CD4 or CD8 class using the MIRA data. Log10-transformed breadth and depth values were compared by one-way ANOVA with Sidak's multiple comparisons tests. TCRdb carries this immuneACCESS record with in-frame sequences only. Its versions omit some clonotypes, under half of them owing to an unresolved V gene in the studies checked, with the rest unexplained. For V, J and clone size, that table is used; D and trimming come from the DNA. The sample yields some 130,000 clones; around four fifths were counted once. Roughly 4.3% of the sample belongs to the ten largest clones.

The study at large found these results: Because no samples from the day 14 peak response were available, repertoires could be characterized only after the peak T cell response. The whole spike protein was spanned by vaccine-associated CD4 TCRs, and dominant responses were seen in regions 160-218 and 743-854. The 56-69-year group was small, and its depth increase did not reach significance, likely because of low power. Most participants were white British and females outnumbered males, and the authors suggested that clonal diversity may have been underestimated. Reportedly, close to half of the unique spike-specific TCRs recognized epitopes lying outside the regions that are mutated in the B.1.351 and B.1.1.7 variants. After two AZD1222 doses, both the breadth and the depth of spike-specific TCRs were significantly higher than at day 0 and than in MenACWY recipients. Conclusions about previously exposed vaccinees are limited because only six or seven AZD1222 recipients were SARS-CoV-2 seropositive at baseline.

V ends up 7 bases short and J 3 bases short, with an unmatched junction base count of 6. In the germline V gene, CDR1 corresponds to SGHVS and CDR2 to FNYEAQ. The CDR3, from cysteine to phenylalanine, totals 13 residues. Only the CDR3 DNA is retained, 39 bases long and in frame from the first base. The receptor comes from an adult in good health. The specimen was peripheral blood, collected on day 0 of AZD1222 vaccination. The chain was built from TRBV7-6 and TRBJ2-7; 7 nucleotides in the junction match TRBD1. The sequenced DNA: TGTGCCAGCATCCCGAGACAGGGCTACGAGCAGTACTTC. Protein translation: CASIPRQGYEQYF.